This TCR beta chain was sequenced in a study of T cells after posttransplantation cyclophosphamide. Overall study results and limits: Donor-recipient repertoire similarity was low at 1-2 months, rising over year one. TRB overlap between skin or GI tissue T cells and blood was limited.

Some clones are missing from TCRdb's copy, which holds only in-frame ones; the method was immunoSEQ multiplex PCR. The sample shows about 47,000 clones, 92% of them seen only once. Peripheral blood was collected from the related graft donor on the marrow donation day. Details on this clone: Its antigen is undetermined.

The receptor's source is a woman aged 45-65 years in good health and a related stem cell transplant donor. Material: PBMCs.

The CDR3 sequence is CASTPRGVYGYTF. As DNA, the CDR3 is TGTGCCAGCACCCCGAGAGGAGTCTATGGCTACACCTTC. The rearrangement uses TRBV6-1 and TRBJ1-2; the D is unclear. Deletions cut 7 bases from V and 4 bases from J, with 13 bases between. Per germline, CDR1 MNHNS and CDR2 SASEGT. This CDR3 region has 13 residues.